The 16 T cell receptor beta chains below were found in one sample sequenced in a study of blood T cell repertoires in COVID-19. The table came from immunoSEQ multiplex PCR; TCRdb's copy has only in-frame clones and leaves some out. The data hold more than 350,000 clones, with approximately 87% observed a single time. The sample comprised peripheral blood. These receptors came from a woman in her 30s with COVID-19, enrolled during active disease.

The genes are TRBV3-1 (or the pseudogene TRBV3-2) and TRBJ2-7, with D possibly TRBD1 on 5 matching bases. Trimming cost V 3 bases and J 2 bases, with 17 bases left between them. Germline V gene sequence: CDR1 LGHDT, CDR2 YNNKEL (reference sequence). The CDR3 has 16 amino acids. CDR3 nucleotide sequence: TGTGCCAGCAGCCACTCCTTAAGGGGCAGGACCTACGAGCAGTACTTC. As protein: CASSHSLRGRTYEQYF.

DNA of the CDR3: TGCGCCAGCAAACCCGGGACAGGGCCCTACGAGCAGTACTTC. Translated, it gives CASKPGTGPYEQYF. This chain uses TRBV5-1 with TRBJ2-7, with 9 positions matching TRBD1. V was pared by 6 bases and J by 2 bases, with 6 bases of the junction left unmatched. This CDR3 has 14 residues. Looked up from germline, CDR1 is SGHRS and CDR2 is YFSETQ.

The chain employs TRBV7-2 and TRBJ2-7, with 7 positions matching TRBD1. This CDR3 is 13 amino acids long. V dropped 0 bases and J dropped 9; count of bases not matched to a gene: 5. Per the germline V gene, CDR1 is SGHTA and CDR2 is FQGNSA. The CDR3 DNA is TGTGCCAGCAGCTTAGCGGGGACAGACCGGCAGTACTTC. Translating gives CASSLAGTDRQYF.

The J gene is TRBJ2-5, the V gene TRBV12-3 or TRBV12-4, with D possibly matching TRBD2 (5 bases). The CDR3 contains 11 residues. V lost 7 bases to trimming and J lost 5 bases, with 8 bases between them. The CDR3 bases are TGTGCCAGCACCCAGCGGGAGACCCAGTACTTC. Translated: CASTQRETQYF.

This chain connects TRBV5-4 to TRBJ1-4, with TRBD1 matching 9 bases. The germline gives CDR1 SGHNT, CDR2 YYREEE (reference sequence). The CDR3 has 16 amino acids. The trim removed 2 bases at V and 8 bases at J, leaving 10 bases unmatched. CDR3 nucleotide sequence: TGTGCCAGCAGCTTAGGGACAGGGAACCCGGGAGAAAAACTGTTTTTT. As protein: CASSLGTGNPGEKLFF.

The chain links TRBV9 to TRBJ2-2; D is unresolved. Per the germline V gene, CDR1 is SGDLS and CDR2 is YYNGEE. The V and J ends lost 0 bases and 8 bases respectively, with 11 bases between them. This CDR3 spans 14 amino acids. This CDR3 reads CASSVGRVRGELFF. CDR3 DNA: TGTGCCAGCAGCGTAGGCCGGGTGAGAGGGGAGCTGTTTTTT.

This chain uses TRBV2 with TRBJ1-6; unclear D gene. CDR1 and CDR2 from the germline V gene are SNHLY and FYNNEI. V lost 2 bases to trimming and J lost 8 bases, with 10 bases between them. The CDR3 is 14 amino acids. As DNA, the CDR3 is TGTGCCAGCAGTGAAAGAAGGAGGGATTCACCCCTCCACTTT. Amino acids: CASSERRRDSPLHF.

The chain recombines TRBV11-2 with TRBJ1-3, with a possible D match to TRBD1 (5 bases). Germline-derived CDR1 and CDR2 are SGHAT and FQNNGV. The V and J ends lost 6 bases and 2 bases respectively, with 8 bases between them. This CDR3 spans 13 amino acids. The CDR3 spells CASSQGAGNTIYF. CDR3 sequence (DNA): TGTGCCAGCAGTCAAGGGGCTGGAAACACCATATATTTT.

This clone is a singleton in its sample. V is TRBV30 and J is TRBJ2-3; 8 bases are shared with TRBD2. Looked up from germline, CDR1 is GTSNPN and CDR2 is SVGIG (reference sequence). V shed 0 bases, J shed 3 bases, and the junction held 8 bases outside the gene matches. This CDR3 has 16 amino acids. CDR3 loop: CAWSVFRSGRTDTQYF. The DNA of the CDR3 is TGTGCCTGGAGTGTATTCAGAAGCGGGAGAACAGATACGCAGTATTTT.

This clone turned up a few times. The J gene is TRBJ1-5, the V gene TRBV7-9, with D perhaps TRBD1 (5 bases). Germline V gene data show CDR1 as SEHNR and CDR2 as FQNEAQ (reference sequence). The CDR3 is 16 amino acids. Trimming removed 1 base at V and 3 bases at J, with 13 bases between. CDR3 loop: CASSLVGGVNNQPQHF. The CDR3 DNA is TGTGCCAGCAGCTTAGTCGGGGGAGTGAACAATCAGCCCCAGCATTTT.

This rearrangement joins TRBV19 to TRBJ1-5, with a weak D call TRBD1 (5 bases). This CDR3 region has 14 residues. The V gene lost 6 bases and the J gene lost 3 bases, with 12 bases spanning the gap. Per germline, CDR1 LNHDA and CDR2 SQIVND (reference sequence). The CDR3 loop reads CASRPVGDNQPQHF. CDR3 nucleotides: TGTGCCAGTAGGCCCGTAGGGGACAATCAGCCCCAGCATTTT. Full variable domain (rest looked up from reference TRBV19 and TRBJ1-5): DGGITQSPKYLFRKEGQNVTLSCEQNLNHDAMYWYRQDPGQGLRLIYYSQIVNDFQKGDIAEGYSVSREKKESFPLTVTSAQKNPTAFYLCASRPVGDNQPQHFGDGTRLSIL.

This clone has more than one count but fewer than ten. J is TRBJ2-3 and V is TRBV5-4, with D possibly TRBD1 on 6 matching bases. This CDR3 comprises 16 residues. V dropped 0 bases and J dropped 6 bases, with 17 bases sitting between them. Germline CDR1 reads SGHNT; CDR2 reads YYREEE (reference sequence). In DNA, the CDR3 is TGTGCCAGCAGCTTGGCCCGGACAGCAGGGGATGATACGCAGTATTTT. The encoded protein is CASSLARTAGDDTQYF.

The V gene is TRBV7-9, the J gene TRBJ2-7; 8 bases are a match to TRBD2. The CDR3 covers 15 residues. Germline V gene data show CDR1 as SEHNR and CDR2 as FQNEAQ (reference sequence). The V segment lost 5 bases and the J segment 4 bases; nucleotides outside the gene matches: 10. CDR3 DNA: TGTGCCAGCAGCGATGCGAGCGGGGGCAGGTACGAGCAGTACTTC. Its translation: CASSDASGGRYEQYF.

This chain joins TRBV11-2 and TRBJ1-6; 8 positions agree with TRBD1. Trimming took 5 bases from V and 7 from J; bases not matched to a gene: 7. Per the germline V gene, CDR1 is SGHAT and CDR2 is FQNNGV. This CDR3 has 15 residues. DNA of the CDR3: TGTGCCAGCAGCCCGGGACAGGTGACAAATTCACCCCTCCACTTT. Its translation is CASSPGQVTNSPLHF.

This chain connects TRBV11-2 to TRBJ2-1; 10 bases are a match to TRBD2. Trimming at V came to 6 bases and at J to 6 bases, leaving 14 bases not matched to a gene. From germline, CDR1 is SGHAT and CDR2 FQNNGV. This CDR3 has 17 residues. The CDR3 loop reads CASSSPSSGSVSNEQFF. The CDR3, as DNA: TGTGCCAGCAGTTCCCCTTCTAGCGGGAGCGTTTCCAATGAGCAGTTCTTC. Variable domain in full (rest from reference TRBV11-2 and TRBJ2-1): EAGVAQSPRYKIIEKRQSVAFWCNPISGHATLYWYQQILGQGPKLLIQFQNNGVVDDSQLPKDRFSAERLKGVDSTLKIQPAKLEDSAVYLCASSSPSSGSVSNEQFFGPGTRLTVL.

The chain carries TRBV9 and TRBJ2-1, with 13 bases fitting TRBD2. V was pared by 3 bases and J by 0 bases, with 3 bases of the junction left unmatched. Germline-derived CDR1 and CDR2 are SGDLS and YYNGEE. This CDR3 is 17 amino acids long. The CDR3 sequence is CASSETSGGFSYNEQFF. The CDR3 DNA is TGTGCCAGCAGCGAGACTAGCGGGGGGTTCTCCTACAATGAGCAGTTCTTC.